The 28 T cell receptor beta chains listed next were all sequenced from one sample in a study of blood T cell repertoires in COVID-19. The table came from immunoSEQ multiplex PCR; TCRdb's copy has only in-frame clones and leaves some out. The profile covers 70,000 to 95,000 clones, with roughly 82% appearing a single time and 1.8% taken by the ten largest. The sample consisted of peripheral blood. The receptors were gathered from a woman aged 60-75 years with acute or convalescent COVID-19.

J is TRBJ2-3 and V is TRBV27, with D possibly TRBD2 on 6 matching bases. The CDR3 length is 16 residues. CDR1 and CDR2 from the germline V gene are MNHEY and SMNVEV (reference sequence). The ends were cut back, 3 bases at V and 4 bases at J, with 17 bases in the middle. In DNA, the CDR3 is TGTGCCAGCAGTTTTAGGTTTATGCGGGGTGCAGATACGCAGTATTTT. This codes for CASSFRFMRGADTQYF.

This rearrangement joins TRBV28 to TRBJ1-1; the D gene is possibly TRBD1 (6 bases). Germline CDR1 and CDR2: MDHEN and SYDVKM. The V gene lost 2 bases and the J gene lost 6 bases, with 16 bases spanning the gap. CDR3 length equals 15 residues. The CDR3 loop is CASSLPDTGYAEAFF. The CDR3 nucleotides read TGTGCCAGCAGTTTACCCGATACAGGGTACGCTGAAGCTTTCTTT.

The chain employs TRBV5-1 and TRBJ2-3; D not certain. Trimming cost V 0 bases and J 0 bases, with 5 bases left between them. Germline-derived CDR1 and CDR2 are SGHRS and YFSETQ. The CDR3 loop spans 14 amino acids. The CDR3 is CASSLVTSTDTQYF. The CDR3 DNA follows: TGCGCCAGCAGCTTGGTAACTAGCACAGATACGCAGTATTTT.

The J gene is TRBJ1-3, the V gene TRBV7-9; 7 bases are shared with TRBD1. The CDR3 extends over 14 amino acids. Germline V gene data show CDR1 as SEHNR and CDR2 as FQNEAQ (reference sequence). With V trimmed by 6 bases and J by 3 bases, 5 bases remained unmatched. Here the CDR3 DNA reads TGTGCCAGCAGTCGAGGGGGCGGTGGAAACACCATATATTTT. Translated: CASSRGGGGNTIYF. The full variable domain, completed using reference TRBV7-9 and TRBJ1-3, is DTGVSQNPRHKITKRGQNVTFRCDPISEHNRLYWYRQTLGQGPEFLTYFQNEAQLEKSRLLSDRFSAERPKGSFSTLEIQRTEQGDSAMYLCASSRGGGGNTIYFGEGSWLTVV.

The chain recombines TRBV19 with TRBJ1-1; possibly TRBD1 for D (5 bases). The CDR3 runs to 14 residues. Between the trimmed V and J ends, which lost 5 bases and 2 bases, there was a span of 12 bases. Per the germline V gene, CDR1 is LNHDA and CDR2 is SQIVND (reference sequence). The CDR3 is CASSVAGSNTEAFF. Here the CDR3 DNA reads TGTGCCAGTAGTGTGGCAGGGTCCAACACTGAAGCTTTCTTT.

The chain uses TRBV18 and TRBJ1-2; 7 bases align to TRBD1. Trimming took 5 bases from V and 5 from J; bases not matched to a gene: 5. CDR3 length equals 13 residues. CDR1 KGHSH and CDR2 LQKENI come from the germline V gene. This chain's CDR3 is CASSTGVRYGYTF. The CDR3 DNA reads TGTGCCAGCTCAACAGGGGTGAGATATGGCTACACCTTC.

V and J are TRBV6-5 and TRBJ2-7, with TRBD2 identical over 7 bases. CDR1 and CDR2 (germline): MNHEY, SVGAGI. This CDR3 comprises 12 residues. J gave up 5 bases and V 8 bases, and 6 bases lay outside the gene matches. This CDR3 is CASGRERNEQYF. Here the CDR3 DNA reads TGTGCCAGCGGGCGGGAGCGAAACGAGCAGTACTTC.

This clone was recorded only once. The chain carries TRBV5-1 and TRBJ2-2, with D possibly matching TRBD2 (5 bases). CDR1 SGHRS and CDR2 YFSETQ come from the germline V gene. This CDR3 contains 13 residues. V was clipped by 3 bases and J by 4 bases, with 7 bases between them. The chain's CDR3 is CASSSRGTGELFF. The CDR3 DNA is TGCGCCAGCAGCTCTCGGGGCACCGGGGAGCTGTTTTTT.

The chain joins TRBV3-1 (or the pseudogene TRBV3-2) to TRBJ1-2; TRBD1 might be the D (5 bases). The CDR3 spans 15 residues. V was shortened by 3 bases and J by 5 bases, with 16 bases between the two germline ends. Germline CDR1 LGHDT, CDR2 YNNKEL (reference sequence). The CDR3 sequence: CASSQERQGRYGYTF. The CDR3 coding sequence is TGTGCCAGCAGCCAGGAACGGCAGGGAAGGTATGGCTACACCTTC.

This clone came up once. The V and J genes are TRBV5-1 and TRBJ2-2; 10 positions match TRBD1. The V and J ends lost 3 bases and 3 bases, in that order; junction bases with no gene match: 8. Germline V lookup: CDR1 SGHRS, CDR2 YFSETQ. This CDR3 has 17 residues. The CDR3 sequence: CASSSPGQGSDTGELFF. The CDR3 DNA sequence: TGCGCCAGCAGCTCCCCGGGACAGGGGTCGGACACCGGGGAGCTGTTTTTT.

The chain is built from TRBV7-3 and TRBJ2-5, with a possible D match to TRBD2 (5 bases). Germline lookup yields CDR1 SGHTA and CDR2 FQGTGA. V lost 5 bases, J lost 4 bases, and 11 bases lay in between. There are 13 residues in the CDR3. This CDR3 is CASSRTSRETQYF. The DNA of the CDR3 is TGTGCCAGCAGCCGAACTAGTAGAGAGACCCAGTACTTC.

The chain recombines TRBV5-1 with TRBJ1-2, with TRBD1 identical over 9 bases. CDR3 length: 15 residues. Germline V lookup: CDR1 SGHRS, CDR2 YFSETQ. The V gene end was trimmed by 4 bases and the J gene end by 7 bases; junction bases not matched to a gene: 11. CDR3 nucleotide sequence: TGCGCCAGCAGCCCTTGGGACAGGGAGGCGAGTGGCTACACCTTC. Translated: CASSPWDREASGYTF.

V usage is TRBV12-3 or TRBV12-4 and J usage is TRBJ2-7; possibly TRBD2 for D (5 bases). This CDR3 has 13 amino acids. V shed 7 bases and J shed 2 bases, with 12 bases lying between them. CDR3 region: CASTHSATYEQYF. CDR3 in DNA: TGTGCCAGCACACATAGCGCAACCTACGAGCAGTACTTC.

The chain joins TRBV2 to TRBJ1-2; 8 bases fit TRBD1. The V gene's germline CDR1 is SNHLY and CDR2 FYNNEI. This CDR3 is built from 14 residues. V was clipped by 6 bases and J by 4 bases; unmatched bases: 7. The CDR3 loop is CASSAGGRGYGYTF. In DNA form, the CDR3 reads TGTGCCAGCAGCGCAGGGGGCAGGGGCTATGGCTACACCTTC. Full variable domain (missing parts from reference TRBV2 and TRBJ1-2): EPEVTQTPSHQVTQMGQEVILRCVPISNHLYFYWYRQILGQKVEFLVSFYNNEISEKSEIFDDQFSVERPDGSNFTLKIRSTKLEDSAMYFCASSAGGRGYGYTFGSGTRLTVV.

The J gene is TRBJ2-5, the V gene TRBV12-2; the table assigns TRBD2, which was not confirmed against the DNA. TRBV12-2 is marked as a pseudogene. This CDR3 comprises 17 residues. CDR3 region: CASRLAPGLAGGETQYF. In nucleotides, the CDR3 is TGTGCAAGTCGCTTAGCGCCGGGACTAGCGGGGGGAGAGACCCAGTACTTC.

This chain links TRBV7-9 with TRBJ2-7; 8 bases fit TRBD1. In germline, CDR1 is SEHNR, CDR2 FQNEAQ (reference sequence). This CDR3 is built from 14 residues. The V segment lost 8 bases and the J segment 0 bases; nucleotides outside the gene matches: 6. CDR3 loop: CASSGQAFSYEQYF. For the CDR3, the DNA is TGTGCCAGCTCGGGACAGGCCTTCTCCTACGAGCAGTACTTC.

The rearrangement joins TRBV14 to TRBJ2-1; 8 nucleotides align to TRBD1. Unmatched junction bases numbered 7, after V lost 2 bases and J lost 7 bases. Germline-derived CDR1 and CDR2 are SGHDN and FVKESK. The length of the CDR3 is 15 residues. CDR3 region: CASSQNGQGRNEQFF. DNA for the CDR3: TGTGCCAGCAGCCAAAATGGACAGGGAAGGAATGAGCAGTTCTTC.

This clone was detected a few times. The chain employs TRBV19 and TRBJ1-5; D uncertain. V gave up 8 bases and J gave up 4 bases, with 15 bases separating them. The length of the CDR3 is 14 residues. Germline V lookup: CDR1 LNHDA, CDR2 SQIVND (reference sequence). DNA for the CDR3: TGTGCCAGTTCCCCACTAGCGGGAAATCAGCCCCAGCATTTT. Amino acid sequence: CASSPLAGNQPQHF. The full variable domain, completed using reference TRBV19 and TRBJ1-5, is DGGITQSPKYLFRKEGQNVTLSCEQNLNHDAMYWYRQDPGQGLRLIYYSQIVNDFQKGDIAEGYSVSREKKESFPLTVTSAQKNPTAFYLCASSPLAGNQPQHFGDGTRLSIL.

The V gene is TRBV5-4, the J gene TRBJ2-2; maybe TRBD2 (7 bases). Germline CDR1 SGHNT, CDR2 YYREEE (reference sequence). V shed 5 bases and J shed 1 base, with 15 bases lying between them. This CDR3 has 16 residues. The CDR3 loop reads CASSPRGGLNTGELFF. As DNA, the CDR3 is TGTGCCAGCAGTCCGAGGGGGGGCTTGAACACCGGGGAGCTGTTTTTT.

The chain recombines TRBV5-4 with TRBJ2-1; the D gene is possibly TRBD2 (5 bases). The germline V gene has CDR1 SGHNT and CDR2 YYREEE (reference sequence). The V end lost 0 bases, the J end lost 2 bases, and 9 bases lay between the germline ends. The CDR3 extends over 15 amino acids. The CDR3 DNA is TGTGCCAGCAGCTTGGTCCCCGGGACCTACAATGAGCAGTTCTTC. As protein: CASSLVPGTYNEQFF.

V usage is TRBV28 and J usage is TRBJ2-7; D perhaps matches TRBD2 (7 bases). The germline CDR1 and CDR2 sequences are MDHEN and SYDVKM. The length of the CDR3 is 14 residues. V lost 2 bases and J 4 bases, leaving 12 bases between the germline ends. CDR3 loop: CASSLAGALYEQYF. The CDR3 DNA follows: TGTGCCAGCAGTTTAGCGGGGGCCCTATACGAGCAGTACTTC.

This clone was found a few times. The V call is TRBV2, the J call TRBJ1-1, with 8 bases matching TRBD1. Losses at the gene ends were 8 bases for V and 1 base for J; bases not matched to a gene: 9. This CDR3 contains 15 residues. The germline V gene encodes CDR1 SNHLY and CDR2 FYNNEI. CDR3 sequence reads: CASHSAGGRNTEAFF. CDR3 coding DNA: TGTGCCAGCCATTCTGCAGGGGGCAGGAACACTGAAGCTTTCTTT.

The chain's CDR3 is CASSLLQGSYEQYF. The CDR3 DNA follows: TGTGCCAGCAGTTTACTACAGGGGTCCTACGAGCAGTACTTC. This chain links TRBV28 with TRBJ2-7, with TRBD1 matching 7 bases. Germline loops: CDR1 MDHEN, CDR2 SYDVKM. This CDR3 contains 14 residues. V shed 2 bases, J shed 1 base, and the junction held 2 bases outside the gene matches.

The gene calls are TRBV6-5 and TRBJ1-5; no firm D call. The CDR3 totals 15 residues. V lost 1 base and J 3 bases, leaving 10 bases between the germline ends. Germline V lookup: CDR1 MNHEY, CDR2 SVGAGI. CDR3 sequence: CASSYFRGSNQPQHF. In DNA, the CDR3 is TGTGCCAGCAGTTACTTTCGGGGATCCAATCAGCCCCAGCATTTT.

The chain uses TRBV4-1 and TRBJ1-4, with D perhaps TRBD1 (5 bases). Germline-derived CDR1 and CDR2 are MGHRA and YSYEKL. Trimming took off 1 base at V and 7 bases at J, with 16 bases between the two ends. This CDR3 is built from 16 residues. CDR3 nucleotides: TGCGCCAGCAGCCAAGCCCGACAGCTCCTAATTGAAAAACTGTTTTTT. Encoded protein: CASSQARQLLIEKLFF.

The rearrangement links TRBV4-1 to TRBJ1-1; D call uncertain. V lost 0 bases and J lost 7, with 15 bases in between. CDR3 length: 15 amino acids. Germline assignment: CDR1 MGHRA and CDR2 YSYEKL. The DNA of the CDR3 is TGCGCCAGCAGCCAAGATCCGTCGGCAGGCCGTGAAGCTTTCTTT. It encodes CASSQDPSAGREAFF.

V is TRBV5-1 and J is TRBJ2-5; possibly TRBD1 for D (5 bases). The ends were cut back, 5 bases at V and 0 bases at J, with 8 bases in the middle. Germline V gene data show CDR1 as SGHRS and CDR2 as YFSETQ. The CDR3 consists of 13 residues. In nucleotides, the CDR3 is TGCGCCAGCAGTTCAGGGTACCAAGAGACCCAGTACTTC. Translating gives CASSSGYQETQYF.

CDR3 region: CATSGKDRKSPYEQYF. The CDR3 DNA follows: TGTGCCACCAGTGGTAAGGACAGGAAAAGCCCCTACGAGCAGTACTTC. V usage is TRBV24-1 and J usage is TRBJ2-7, with 7 bases aligning to TRBD1. The CDR3 contains 16 residues. Germline values: CDR1 KGHDR, CDR2 SFDVKD. The trim removed 5 bases at V and 2 bases at J, leaving 11 bases unmatched.